This entry concerns a single TCR beta chain. The antigen remains unidentified. This record belongs to a study of shared clonotypes between healthy human individuals. Naive CD8 populations comprised CD45RO-negative cells positively selected for CCR7, excluding terminally differentiated effector memory CD45RA+ cells. At deep level, the assay was performed. Each PCR replicate from the sorted subsets contained about 200 ng DNA, which is about 30,000 T cell genomes. The data were produced by immunoSEQ multiplex PCR, yet TCRdb's version contains in-frame clones alone and is incomplete. The table has 500,000 to 700,000 clones, approximately 95% seen once. Study-level findings and limits: Naive CD4 clonotype sharing across a few donors was about 5%. Clonotypes shared by all four donors outscored non-shared clonotypes in generation probability.

Germline loops: CDR1 MDHEN, CDR2 SYDVKM. Deletions cut 1 base from V and 7 bases from J, with 14 bases between. This CDR3 is 15 amino acids long. This chain joins TRBV28 and TRBJ1-5; perhaps TRBD1 as D (5 bases). Sequenced sample: naive CD8+ T cells sorted from blood. The source of this sequence is a woman in her thirties in good health. The CDR3 spells CASSLYSRVRQPQHF. The DNA for the CDR3 is TGTGCCAGCAGTTTATATAGCAGGGTCAGGCAGCCCCAGCATTTT.